This T cell receptor (beta chain) was sequenced during a study of T-cell memory formation after mild COVID-19. Constant-segment primers were used for 5'RACE, and the resulting TCR alpha and TCR beta cDNA libraries carried sample barcodes and UMIs. TCRdb independently ran MiXCR on the 5' RACE reads; one entry per CDR3 protein. The sample gives roughly 190,000 distinct CDR3 sequences, roughly a tenth of which show up once; around 3.3% is in the top ten. In the case of this clonotype: Its target is not known.

Broader study findings: Still unconfirmed is whether the second-wave clones peaking on day 37 recognized SARS-CoV-2.

The CDR3 spans 17 residues. Germline V gene data show CDR1 as LNHNV and CDR2 as YYDKDF (reference sequence). V lost 1 base to trimming and J lost 0 bases, with 15 bases between them. The chain has TRBV15 and TRBJ1-1; weak D call: TRBD1 (6 bases). Sequences were obtained from PBMCs or a T cell subset sorted from them (not recorded which). The clonotype comes from a man aged 18 to 30 who had mild COVID-19 (a few samples of this study predate the infection). Cell type and time point are not known. This CDR3 reads CATSRVLIGDMNTEAFF. As DNA, the CDR3 is TGTGCCACCAGCAGAGTCCTGATAGGGGACATGAACACTGAAGCTTTCTTT.